The clone carrying this T cell receptor (beta chain) was recorded at least ten times. Its specificity is not known. The data were taken from a study of regulatory T cells in long-lasting Graves disease. General study points: Analysis covered peripheral blood alone, not thyroid tissue. Patients whose Graves' disease persisted exhibited lower TCR diversity than those newly diagnosed.

Germline CDR1 and CDR2: MDHEN and SYDVKM. The V and J ends lost 3 bases and 2 bases, in that order; junction bases with no gene match: 11. This CDR3 is built from 18 residues. Arm-PCR of CDR3 regions and iRepertoire HTBI primers were used to build TCR beta libraries. MiXCR, applied by TCRdb to the multiplex PCR reads, yields one record per CDR3 protein. The data show a few hundred thousand distinct CDR3 sequences, 10% to 15% seen once. Stated time point: newly diagnosed GD, antithyroid drugs for less than 3 months. RNA isolated from PBMCs was used to make the TCR library. The same sample was also studied in work on T cells in Graves' hyperthyroidism and ophthalmopathy. That paper adds: The HTBI primer set was used in a first-round RT-PCR of the TCR CDR3. Blood also carried most thyroid clonotypes expanded above 0.001.

The receptor was isolated from a young woman with Graves disease. Sequencing used peripheral blood mononuclear cells (PBMCs), obtained at new diagnosis, from a patient treated with antithyroid drugs. This chain connects TRBV28 to TRBJ2-3; 10 bases are shared with TRBD2. The CDR3 coding sequence is TGTGCCAGCAGTTTCGGCATGGCTAGCGGGAGCCCCACAGATACGCAGTATTTT. This gives the protein CASSFGMASGSPTDTQYF.